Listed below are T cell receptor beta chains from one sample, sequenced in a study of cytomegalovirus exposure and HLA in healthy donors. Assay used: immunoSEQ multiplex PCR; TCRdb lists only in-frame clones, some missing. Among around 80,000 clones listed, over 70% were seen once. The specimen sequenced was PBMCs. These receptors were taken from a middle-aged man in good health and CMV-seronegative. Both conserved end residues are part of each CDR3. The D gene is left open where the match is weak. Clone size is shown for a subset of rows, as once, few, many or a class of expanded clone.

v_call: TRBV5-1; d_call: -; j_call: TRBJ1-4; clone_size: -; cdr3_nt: TGCGCCAGCAGCTTGGCCCTAGGACAGAGACCTAATGAAAAACTGTTTTTT; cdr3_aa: CASSLALGQRPNEKLFF
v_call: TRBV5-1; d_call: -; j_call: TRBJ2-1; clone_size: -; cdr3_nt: TGCGCCAGCAGCTTGGCGGAGGTTTCCTACAATGAGCAGTTCTTC; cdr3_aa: CASSLAEVSYNEQFF
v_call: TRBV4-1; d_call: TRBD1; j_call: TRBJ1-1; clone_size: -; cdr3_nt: TGCGCCAGCAGCCAAGCTGTACCCAGGGGGCCCGGCACTGAAGCTTTCTTT; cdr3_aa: CASSQAVPRGPGTEAFF
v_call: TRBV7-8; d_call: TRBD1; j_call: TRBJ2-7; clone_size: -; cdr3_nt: TGTGCCAGCAGCTTAGAAAGTCCGGGGACAGCGAGGGTAAACGAGCAGTACTTC; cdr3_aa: CASSLESPGTARVNEQYF
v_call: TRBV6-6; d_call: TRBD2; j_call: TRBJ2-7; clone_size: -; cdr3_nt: TGTGCCAGCACCCCGACTAGCGGGAGCTCCTACGAGCAGTACTTC; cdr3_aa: CASTPTSGSSYEQYF
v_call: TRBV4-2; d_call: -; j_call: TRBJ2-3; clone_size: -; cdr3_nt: TGTGCCAGCAGCCAAGCGGGACTCCAGACAGATACGCAGTATTTT; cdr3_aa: CASSQAGLQTDTQYF
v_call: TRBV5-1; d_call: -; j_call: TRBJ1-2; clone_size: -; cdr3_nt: TGCGCCAGCAGCCAGCGGGGGGCGAAATATGGCTACACCTTC; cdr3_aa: CASSQRGAKYGYTF
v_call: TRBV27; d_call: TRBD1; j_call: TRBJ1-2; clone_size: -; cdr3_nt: TGTGCCAGCAGGCGGGAACAGGGGATCTATGGCTACACCTTC; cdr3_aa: CASRREQGIYGYTF
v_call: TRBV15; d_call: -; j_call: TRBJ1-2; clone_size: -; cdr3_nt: TGTGCCACCAGCTACCAGGGGCGCGTCGAAAGGAATGGCTACACCTTC; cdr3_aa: CATSYQGRVERNGYTF
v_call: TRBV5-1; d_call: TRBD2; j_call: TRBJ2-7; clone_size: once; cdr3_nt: TGCGCCAGCAGCATGAGACCGGCGGGAGGGGACTCCGAGCAGTACTTC; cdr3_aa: CASSMRPAGGDSEQYF
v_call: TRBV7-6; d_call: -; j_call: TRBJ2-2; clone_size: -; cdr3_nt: TGTGCCAGCAGCTTAGCGGGGGGTACCGGGGAGCTGTTTTTT; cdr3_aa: CASSLAGGTGELFF
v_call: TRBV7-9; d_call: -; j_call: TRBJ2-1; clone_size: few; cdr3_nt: TGTGCCAGCAGCCCTACGAAGAAGCGCTACAATGAGCAGTTCTTC; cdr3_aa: CASSPTKKRYNEQFF
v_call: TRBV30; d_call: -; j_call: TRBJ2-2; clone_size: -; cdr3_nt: TGTGCCTGGAGTTCGTCTAGTTTGATCGGGGAGCTGTTTTTT; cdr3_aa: CAWSSSSLIGELFF
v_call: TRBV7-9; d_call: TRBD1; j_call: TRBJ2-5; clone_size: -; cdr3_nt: TGTGCCAGCAGCTTAGCAGTCAGGGGGGAGACCCAGTACTTC; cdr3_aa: CASSLAVRGETQYF
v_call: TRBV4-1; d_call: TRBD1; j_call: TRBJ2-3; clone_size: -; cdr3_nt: TGCGCCAGCAGCAAGACAGGGGAATTCACAGATACGCAGTATTTT; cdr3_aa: CASSKTGEFTDTQYF
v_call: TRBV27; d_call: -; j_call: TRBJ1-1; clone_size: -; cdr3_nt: TGTGCCAGCACCCCCGACTACAGGAACACTGAAGCTTTCTTT; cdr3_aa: CASTPDYRNTEAFF
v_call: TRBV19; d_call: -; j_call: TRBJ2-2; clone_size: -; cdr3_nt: TGTGCCAGTAGTATACTGAGGGAATCCGGGGAGCTGTTTTTT; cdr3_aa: CASSILRESGELFF
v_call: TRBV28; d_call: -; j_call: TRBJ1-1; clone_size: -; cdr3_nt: TGTGCCAGCAGTTTAGGACAACCTCCTGAAGCTTTCTTT; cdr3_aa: CASSLGQPPEAFF
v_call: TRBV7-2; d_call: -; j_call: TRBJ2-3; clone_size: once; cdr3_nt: TGTGCCAGCAGCTTCAAAGCTACAGATACGCAGTATTTT; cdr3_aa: CASSFKATDTQYF
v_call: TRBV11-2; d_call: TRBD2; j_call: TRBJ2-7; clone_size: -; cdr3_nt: TGTGCCAGCACCCCTAGCGGGAGCATTTACGAGCAGTACTTC; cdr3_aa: CASTPSGSIYEQYF
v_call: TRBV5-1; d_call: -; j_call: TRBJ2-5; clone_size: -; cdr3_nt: TGCGCCAGCAGCTTACGAGGGTCGGGCAGAGAGACCCAGTACTTC; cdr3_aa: CASSLRGSGRETQYF
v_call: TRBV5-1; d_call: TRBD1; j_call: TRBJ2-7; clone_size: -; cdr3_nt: TGCGCCAGCAGCTTCGGACAGGGGCCGCGTGGGGAGCAGTACTTC; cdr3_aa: CASSFGQGPRGEQYF
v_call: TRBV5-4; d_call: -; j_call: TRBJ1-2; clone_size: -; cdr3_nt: TGTGCCAGCAGCTTGGACAGTCAAACAGTCTATGGCTACACCTTC; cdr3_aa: CASSLDSQTVYGYTF
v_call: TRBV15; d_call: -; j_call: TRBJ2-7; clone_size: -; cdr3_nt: TGTGCCACCACACTTGACAGGACTTCCTACGAGCAGTACTTC; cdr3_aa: CATTLDRTSYEQYF
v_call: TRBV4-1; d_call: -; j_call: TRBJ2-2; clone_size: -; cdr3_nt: TGCGCCAGCAGCCAAGCAGGGGCCGGGGAGCTGTTTTTT; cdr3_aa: CASSQAGAGELFF